Following are 27 T cell receptor beta chains from one sample sequenced in a study of breast tumors, draining lymph nodes, adjacent tissues. A single record per CDR3 protein comes from TCRdb applying MiXCR to the multiplex PCR reads. The data hold around 230,000 distinct CDR3 sequences, with under 40% observed a single time. Breast cancer patients provided tissue from their axillary draining lymph nodes. Sequenced: axillary lymph node tissue. Every receptor here comes from a female donor with breast cancer. Some clones in this sample may be carry-over from other donors' samples.

At least ten counts were recorded for this clonotype. The V gene is TRBV7-8, the J gene TRBJ2-7; D gene unclear. V lost 1 base to trimming and J lost 3 bases, with 10 bases between them. CDR3 length equals 14 residues. Germline CDR1 reads SGHVS; CDR2 reads FQNEAQ. In nucleotides, the CDR3 is TGTGCCAGCAGCTTAGGGAAGGGTAACTACGAGCAGTACTTC. Translating gives CASSLGKGNYEQYF.

On this clonotype itself: A clone one base away is much larger, so this may be a read error. The chain recombines TRBV20-1 with TRBJ2-3, with D perhaps matching TRBD2 (6 bases). CDR1 and CDR2 (germline): DFQATT, SNEGSKA (reference sequence). This CDR3 is 20 amino acids long. Trimming stripped 6 bases from V and 0 bases from J, with 31 bases between. As DNA, the CDR3 is TGCAGTGCCCAGTTCCTTACCCGGACTACCGGGAGTCCTAGCACAGATACGCAGTATTTT. It yields the protein CSAQFLTRTTGSPSTDTQYF.

The chain is built from TRBV2 and TRBJ2-1, with D hard to call. Trimming shortened V by 8 bases and J by 4 bases, and 9 bases separated the two germline ends. In germline, CDR1 is SNHLY, CDR2 FYNNEI. The CDR3 is made up of 12 amino acids. CDR3 in amino acids: CASSIGYNEQFF. In DNA, the CDR3 is TGTGCCAGCTCCATAGGGTACAATGAGCAGTTCTTC.

This clonotype showed up many times. The chain links TRBV12-3 or TRBV12-4 to TRBJ2-6; D call uncertain. The V gene lost 3 bases and the J gene lost 0 bases, with 12 bases spanning the gap. CDR3 length: 17 amino acids. The CDR3 region is CASSLAGQTSGANVLTF. The CDR3 region has the DNA TGTGCCAGCAGTTTGGCAGGCCAGACCTCTGGGGCCAACGTCCTGACTTTC.

As to this clonotype: Relative to the germline gene, one junction end is altered; a read error may explain this. V is TRBV7-2 and J is TRBJ1-3; 7 nucleotides align to TRBD1. The CDR3 is 15 amino acids. CDR1 SGHTA and CDR2 FQGNSA come from the germline V gene. DNA of the CDR3: TGTGTCAGCAGCTCCGACAGGGCCTCTGGGAACACCATATATTTT. Protein product: CVSSSDRASGNTIYF.

In this sample, this clonotype turned up a few times. A read error may explain this, as a much larger clone is one base away. The gene calls are TRBV20-1 and TRBJ1-2; a weak D match, TRBD1 (6 bases). The germline V and J ends were trimmed by 6 bases and 10 bases, with 21 bases remaining between them. This CDR3 comprises 13 residues. CDR1 and CDR2 from the germline V gene are DFQATT and SNEGSKA (reference sequence). CDR3 sequence (DNA): TGCAGTGCGCAGGGCCAGGGGCAACCTGCCTACACCTTC. Residues: CSAQGQGQPAYTF.

On this clonotype itself: An end of the junction does not agree with germline; a read error may underlie this. This chain joins TRBV2 and TRBJ1-1, with D possibly being TRBD1 (6 bases). Germline V gives CDR1 SNHLY, CDR2 FYNNEI. CDR3 length equals 13 residues. CDR3 residues: CASREDRHTEAFF. CDR3 DNA: TGTGCCAGCAGAGAAGACAGGCACACTGAAGCTTTCTTT.

To note about this clonotype: A read error may explain this, as a much larger clone is one base away. The chain uses TRBV3-1 and TRBJ2-7; D is perhaps TRBD2 (5 bases). This CDR3 spans 12 amino acids. From germline, CDR1 is LGHDT and CDR2 YNNKEL (reference sequence). CDR3 coding DNA: TGTGCCAGCAGCCATGAGGGCTACGAGCGGTACTTC. Translated: CASSHEGYERYF.

Comment on this clonotype: The junction differs from germline at one of its ends, possibly a read error. The J gene is TRBJ2-3, the V gene TRBV2, with 10 nucleotides matching TRBD2. The germline V gene encodes CDR1 SNHLY and CDR2 FYNNEI. This CDR3 is 15 amino acids long. CDR3 sequence reads: CATSPTSGITDTQYF. Written as DNA, the CDR3 is TGTGCCACCAGTCCCACTAGCGGGATCACAGATACGCAGTATTTT.

This clonotype was observed many times. The V call is TRBV12-3 or TRBV12-4, the J call TRBJ2-1; D could derive from TRBD1 or TRBD2 (5 bases each). The CDR3 is 14 residues long. V lost 2 bases, J lost 1 base, and 6 bases lay in between. This CDR3 is CASSLWGSYNEQFF. The CDR3 DNA reads as TGTGCCAGCAGTTTATGGGGGTCCTACAATGAGCAGTTCTTC.

With regard to this clonotype: At one of its ends the junction is not consistent with the germline gene, which may arise from a read error. The chain employs TRBV20-1 and TRBJ2-5, with TRBD2 identical over 8 bases. Germline CDR1 DFQATT, CDR2 SNEGSKA (reference sequence). This CDR3 is built from 21 residues. The CDR3 DNA reads TGCAGTCCTAGAGGACCCACGGCGCTTCCCGAGCGGGGGCACAACACAGATACGCAGTACTTC. It codes for CSPRGPTALPERGHNTDTQYF.

A word on this clonotype: A much larger clone lies one base from this, so it may be a read error. CDR3 protein: CASSQNVGQYEQSF. The CDR3 DNA reads as TGTGCCAGCAGCCAAAATGTCGGACAATACGAGCAGTCCTTC. V gene TRBV14 combines with J gene TRBJ2-7; the D gene is possibly TRBD1 (5 bases). The CDR3 spans 14 residues. Looked up from germline, CDR1 is SGHDN and CDR2 is FVKESK.

This clonotype showed up many times. The junction and the germline gene differ at one end; a read error may be behind it. The genes are TRBV7-7 and TRBJ2-5, with TRBD1 matching 7 bases. Germline CDR1 SSHAT, CDR2 FNYEAQ (reference sequence). The CDR3 is made up of 13 amino acids. The CDR3 nucleotides read TGTGCTAGCAGCCCTACAGGGGTCGAGACCCAGTACTTC. Translated, it gives CASSPTGVETQYF.

There are many counts of this clonotype. The chain combines TRBV14 with TRBJ2-7, with 8 bases identical to TRBD2. Germline CDR1 is SGHDN and CDR2 is FVKESK. J lost 6 bases, V lost 2 bases, and 9 bases had no gene match. This CDR3 region has 15 residues. CDR3 amino acids: CASSQLGGLGAEQYF. The CDR3 coding sequence is TGTGCCAGCAGCCAACTCGGGGGACTAGGCGCCGAGCAGTACTTC.

This clonotype was picked up many times. The J gene is TRBJ2-5, the V gene TRBV19; 9 bases line up with TRBD1. The CDR3 runs 16 residues. Per the germline V gene, CDR1 is LNHDA and CDR2 is SQIVND (reference sequence). V was pared by 5 bases and J by 7 bases, with 14 bases of the junction left unmatched. The CDR3 DNA follows: TGTGCCAGTAGTGTCCACAGGGGGCATACCACGGTGACCCAGTACTTC. Translating it yields CASSVHRGHTTVTQYF.

This clonotype was counted a few times. This may come from a read error, since a much larger clone is one base off. The genes are TRBV11-2 and TRBJ2-7; weak D call: TRBD1 (6 bases). The germline V gene has CDR1 SGHAT and CDR2 FQNNGV. The CDR3 consists of 15 residues. Between the trimmed V and J ends, which lost 5 bases and 1 base, there was a span of 15 bases. CDR3 coding DNA: TGTGCCAGCAGCCTCTCTAGGGACACGTCCTACGAGCAGTACTTC. It yields the protein CASSLSRDTSYEQYF.

The sample holds many counts of this clonotype. The V call is TRBV24-1, the J call TRBJ2-7; maybe TRBD2 (6 bases). The ends were cut back, 1 base at V and 5 bases at J, with 8 bases in the middle. Looked up from germline, CDR1 is KGHDR and CDR2 is SFDVKD. The CDR3 has 13 residues. CDR3 in DNA: TGTGCCACCAGTGATTTCGGGGGTCACGAGCAGTACTTC. Translated: CATSDFGGHEQYF.

This clonotype was counted between two and nine times. Possible read error: a much larger clone is one base away. The J gene is TRBJ2-7, the V gene TRBV20-1; 8 bases are shared with TRBD1. The CDR3 is 14 residues long. Germline V lookup: CDR1 DFQATT, CDR2 SNEGSKA (reference sequence). CDR3 DNA: TGCAGTGCCTATCGACAGGGGTCTTCCTCCGAGCAGTACTTC. Translating it yields CSAYRQGSSSEQYF.

This clonotype has ten or more counts. This chain uses TRBV12-3 or TRBV12-4 with TRBJ2-3; maybe TRBD2 (6 bases). V was trimmed by 5 bases and J by 1 base, leaving 13 bases between them. This CDR3 has 15 residues. The CDR3 nucleotides are TGTGCCAGCAGTGGACCGGGACTCCGCACAGATACGCAGTATTTT. This sequence encodes CASSGPGLRTDTQYF.

V is TRBV15 and J is TRBJ2-7; weak D call: TRBD1 (6 bases). Germline CDR1 reads LNHNV; CDR2 reads YYDKDF (reference sequence). CDR3 length: 15 residues. Trimming stripped 2 bases from V and 0 bases from J, with 11 bases between. This CDR3 is CATSRNRDNSYEQYF. For the CDR3, the DNA is TGTGCCACCAGCAGAAATCGGGACAACTCCTACGAGCAGTACTTC.

The chain couples TRBV19 to TRBJ1-5, with D perhaps TRBD1 (6 bases). The V end was cut by 5 bases, the J end by 6 bases, with 11 bases between. Germline assignment: CDR1 LNHDA and CDR2 SQIVND (reference sequence). The CDR3 consists of 13 residues. CDR3 amino acids: CASSGGDTQPQHF. The DNA of the CDR3 is TGTGCCAGTAGTGGAGGGGACACTCAGCCCCAGCATTTT.

The chain uses TRBV20-1 and TRBJ1-5, with unresolved D. Trimming took 4 bases from V and 0 from J, leaving 10 bases between them. The V gene's germline CDR1 is DFQATT and CDR2 SNEGSKA (reference sequence). This CDR3 comprises 14 residues. CDR3 bases: TGCAGTGCTACGGTGGGGTATAGCAATCAGCCCCAGCATTTT. As protein: CSATVGYSNQPQHF.

This clonotype occurred a few times. The CDR3 loop reads CASSMGQGGTEAFF. In nucleotides, the CDR3 is TGTGCCAGTAGTATGGGACAGGGTGGGACTGAAGCTTTCTTT. The chain uses TRBV19 and TRBJ1-1, with TRBD1 identical over 9 bases. There are 14 residues in the CDR3. V lost 3 bases and J lost 5; bases outside the gene matches: 4. CDR1 LNHDA and CDR2 SQIVND come from the germline V gene (reference sequence).

This clonotype was counted many times. V gene TRBV2 combines with J gene TRBJ2-1; D may correspond to TRBD1 or TRBD2 (5 bases each). Looked up from germline, CDR1 is SNHLY and CDR2 is FYNNEI. The CDR3 runs to 13 residues. Deletions cut 10 bases from V and 0 bases from J, with 10 bases between. The CDR3 DNA sequence: TGTGCCACCCGGGGCAACTCCTACAATGAGCAGTTCTTC. The encoded protein is CATRGNSYNEQFF.

The J gene is TRBJ2-3, the V gene TRBV20-1; 12 bases match TRBD2. Germline CDR1 is DFQATT and CDR2 is SNEGSKA (reference sequence). V dropped 6 bases and J dropped 6; count of bases not matched to a gene: 7. CDR3 length: 14 amino acids. The CDR3 region is CSAAETSGSDTQYF. CDR3 sequence (DNA): TGCAGTGCAGCTGAGACTAGCGGGAGTGATACGCAGTATTTT.

The V and J genes are TRBV7-3 and TRBJ2-6, with 9 positions matching TRBD2. After removal of 5 bases from V and 0 bases from J, the junction contained 8 bases not matched to a gene. The germline gives CDR1 SGHTA, CDR2 FQGTGA. The CDR3 sequence is 18 residues long. Here the CDR3 reads CASSRSGTSLSGANVLTF. CDR3 nucleotide sequence: TGTGCCAGCAGCCGATCCGGGACTAGCCTCTCTGGGGCCAACGTCCTGACTTTC.

As to this clonotype: Given a much more abundant clone one base away, this may be a read error. The chain joins TRBV20-1 to TRBJ2-1, with 7 bases matching TRBD1. Losses at the gene ends were 5 bases for V and 6 bases for J; bases not matched to a gene: 10. Germline CDR1 and CDR2: DFQATT and SNEGSKA (reference sequence). The CDR3 loop spans 14 amino acids. This CDR3 is CSAGTPGQLNEQFF. In DNA, the CDR3 is TGCAGTGCTGGAACTCCGGGACAGCTCAATGAGCAGTTCTTC.